This T cell receptor beta chain stems from a study of blood T cell repertoires in COVID-19. This clone was picked up one time. TCRdb keeps only in-frame clones here, not all; method: immunoSEQ multiplex PCR. The sample includes approximately 140,000 clones, about nine tenths seen only once; the top ten take approximately 2.5%. The V gene's germline CDR1 is SNHLY and CDR2 FYNNEI. There are 17 residues in the CDR3. V dropped 5 bases and J dropped 4; count of bases not matched to a gene: 12. Sequencing was carried out using peripheral blood. The rearrangement joins TRBV2 to TRBJ2-1, with 9 bases aligning to TRBD2. The clonotype originates from a human donor in a cohort sampled during active COVID-19. CDR3 in DNA: TGTGCCAGCAGTCAACTCCCTCTAGCGGGAACATACAATGAGCAGTTCTTC. Its translation: CASSQLPLAGTYNEQFF.